The 3 T cell receptor beta chains below all came from one sample that was sequenced in a study of T cell responses to AZD1222 COVID-19 vaccine. This table comes from immunoSEQ multiplex PCR, and its TCRdb copy is limited to in-frame clones, with some not included. The top ten hold around 5.8% of the sample, which has about 120,000 clones, roughly 88% seen once. The material sequenced was peripheral blood, taken on day 0 of AZD1222 vaccination. The receptors come from an adult in good health.

The J gene is TRBJ2-1, the V gene TRBV7-2; the match to TRBD2 covers 11 bases. Germline loops: CDR1 SGHTA, CDR2 FQGNSA. The CDR3 covers 17 residues. With V trimmed by 0 bases and J by 5 bases, 6 bases remained unmatched. The CDR3 DNA reads TGTGCCAGCAGCTTAGCTTCTAGCGGGGGGCCGGACAATGAGCAGTTCTTC. Protein product: CASSLASSGGPDNEQFF.

Of note for this clone: The junction shows a germline mismatch at one end, possibly a read error. The J gene is TRBJ2-7, the V gene TRBV30; TRBD1 matches 7 bases. The CDR3 totals 13 residues. Germline assignment: CDR1 GTSNPN and CDR2 SVGIG (reference sequence). In DNA form, the CDR3 reads TGTGCCGGGAGACAGGGCCTATGGAACGAGCAGTACTTC. Translated, it gives CAGRQGLWNEQYF.

The J gene is TRBJ1-3, the V gene TRBV18; 7 bases fit TRBD1. Per germline, CDR1 KGHSH and CDR2 LQKENI. This CDR3 is 15 amino acids long. Germline trimming cut 6 bases from V and 3 bases from J; bases unmatched to any gene: 8. The CDR3 DNA is TGTGCCAGCTCGCGCGACAGGGCGGGTGGAAACACCATATATTTT. Amino acid sequence: CASSRDRAGGNTIYF.